The 29 T cell receptor beta chains presented below share a single source sample, sequenced in a study of blood T cell repertoires in COVID-19. Some clones are missing from TCRdb's copy, which holds only in-frame ones; the method was immunoSEQ multiplex PCR. The sample yields roughly 180,000 clones, approximately 88% seen once. The specimen sequenced was peripheral blood. Receptor source: a woman in her 40s with COVID-19, enrolled during active disease.

Remarks on this clone: Relative to the germline gene, one junction end is altered; a read error may explain this. The chain uses TRBV2 and TRBJ1-5; D is perhaps TRBD1 (5 bases). The CDR3 contains 12 residues. Germline V CDR1 and CDR2: SNHLY, FYNNEI. The CDR3: CAAGGSNQPQHF. CDR3 in DNA: TGTGCCGCCGGGGGTAGCAATCAACCCCAGCATTTT.

The rearrangement joins TRBV7-2 to TRBJ1-4; no firm D call. Trimming removed 1 base at V and 4 bases at J, with 16 bases between. There are 17 residues in the CDR3. Germline V gene lookup returns CDR1 SGHTA and CDR2 FQGNSA. The CDR3 reads CASSLDGESVLNEKLFF. As DNA, the CDR3 is TGTGCCAGCAGCTTAGACGGGGAGAGCGTCCTTAATGAAAAACTGTTTTTT.

V is TRBV18 and J is TRBJ1-2; 8 bases match TRBD1. Trimming cost V 3 bases and J 8 bases; bases outside gene matches: 5. The CDR3 sequence is 13 residues long. CDR1 and CDR2 (germline): KGHSH, LQKENI. The CDR3 protein is CASSPQGARGYTF. In DNA, the CDR3 is TGTGCCAGCTCACCTCAGGGGGCAAGAGGCTACACCTTC.

The J gene is TRBJ1-1, the V gene TRBV3-1 (or the pseudogene TRBV3-2); D might be TRBD1 (6 bases). V lost 1 base and J lost 8, with 14 bases in between. Germline assignment: CDR1 LGHDT and CDR2 YNNKEL (reference sequence). CDR3 length: 14 amino acids. CDR3 amino acids: CASSQVPRTAEAFF. The CDR3 coding sequence is TGTGCCAGCAGCCAAGTCCCGCGGACAGCCGAAGCTTTCTTT.

This sequence joins TRBV6-6 and TRBJ2-7; 11 bases are shared with TRBD2. The CDR3 consists of 15 residues. Trimming took 7 bases from V and 1 from J; bases not matched to a gene: 6. Germline V CDR1 and CDR2: MNHNY, SVGAGI (reference sequence). This CDR3 is CASTASGGTSYEQYF. CDR3 bases: TGTGCCAGCACCGCTAGCGGGGGGACGTCCTACGAGCAGTACTTC.

The V and J genes are TRBV3-1 (or the pseudogene TRBV3-2) and TRBJ1-6; D perhaps matches TRBD1 (6 bases). V shed 4 bases and J shed 0 bases, with 13 bases lying between them. This CDR3 region has 17 residues. CDR1 LGHDT and CDR2 YNNKEL come from the germline V gene (reference sequence). CDR3 region: CASSPTGRSSYNSPLHF. CDR3 DNA: TGTGCCAGCAGCCCGACAGGCCGTAGCTCCTATAATTCACCCCTCCACTTT.

CDR3 in DNA: TGTGCCAGCACTTTAAACAGGGGAAGCTCCTACGAGCAGTACTTC. This encodes CASTLNRGSSYEQYF. The rearrangement joins TRBV7-2 to TRBJ2-7; 7 nucleotides agree with TRBD1. The CDR3 length is 15 residues. Germline V lookup: CDR1 SGHTA, CDR2 FQGNSA. V lost 7 bases, J lost 0 bases, and 9 bases stayed unmatched.

The gene calls are TRBV19 and TRBJ1-3; D may be TRBD1 (5 bases). Trimming stripped 6 bases from V and 3 bases from J, with 15 bases between. Germline lookup yields CDR1 LNHDA and CDR2 SQIVND (reference sequence). The CDR3 totals 15 residues. DNA of the CDR3: TGTGCCAGTAGATCTCAGGGAAGGGGTGGAAACACCATATATTTT. Translated, it gives CASRSQGRGGNTIYF.

This chain connects TRBV28 to TRBJ1-4, with D uncertain. CDR3 size: 14 residues. Deletions cut 3 bases from V and 7 bases from J, with 12 bases between. Germline V gene lookup returns CDR1 MDHEN and CDR2 SYDVKM. This chain's CDR3 is CASSFPQAREKLFF. Written as DNA, the CDR3 is TGTGCCAGCAGTTTTCCCCAGGCCCGTGAAAAACTGTTTTTT.

The CDR3 DNA reads TGTGCCACCAGACTGGGCGAGACAGGCTACGAGCAGTACTTC. Its protein is CATRLGETGYEQYF. The rearrangement joins TRBV6-5 to TRBJ2-7; D possibly corresponds to TRBD1 (6 bases). The CDR3 is 14 amino acids. Germline V gives CDR1 MNHEY, CDR2 SVGAGI. Trimming left V 10 bases short and J 3 bases short, with 19 bases between.

This clone appeared a few times. This sequence joins TRBV7-3 and TRBJ1-1; tentative D call: TRBD1 (6 bases). CDR3 length: 17 residues. Germline CDR1 and CDR2: SGHTA and FQGTGA. With 3 bases removed from V and 6 bases from J, the gap between germline ends came to 23 bases. DNA of the CDR3: TGTGCCAGCAGCTTCACCGCCGGGCAGGGGAGCGTGGCTGAAGCTTTCTTT. Residues: CASSFTAGQGSVAEAFF.

The chain recombines TRBV9 with TRBJ2-3; 7 nucleotides align to TRBD1. CDR1 and CDR2 from the germline V gene are SGDLS and YYNGEE. The CDR3 covers 15 residues. V dropped 1 base and J dropped 6; count of bases not matched to a gene: 8. CDR3 sequence (DNA): TGTGCCAGCAGCGTAAGACAGGGAAGGGGGGATACGCAGTATTTT. Translation gives CASSVRQGRGDTQYF.

This clone was seen only a few times. The rearrangement joins TRBV7-3 to TRBJ1-2; a possible D gene is TRBD1 (5 bases). Germline-derived CDR1 and CDR2 are SGHTA and FQGTGA. Trimming removed 5 bases at V and 5 bases at J, with 18 bases between. CDR3 length: 15 residues. CDR3 bases: TGTGCCAGCAGCCAAGACATTAGGGGTTGGTATGGCTACACCTTC. This encodes CASSQDIRGWYGYTF.

The chain joins TRBV6-2 or TRBV6-3 to TRBJ1-2; D gene uncertain. Germline CDR1 MNHEY, CDR2 SVGEGT. V was cut by 0 bases and J by 2 bases, with 10 bases left in between. The CDR3 consists of 15 residues. In DNA, the CDR3 is TGTGCCAGCAGTTACTCGTCCCGGGGAAACTATGGCTACACCTTC. Its protein product is CASSYSSRGNYGYTF.

The genes are TRBV5-5 and TRBJ2-7, with 9 bases aligning to TRBD1. Germline trimming cut 3 bases from V and 1 base from J; bases unmatched to any gene: 5. Germline V gene sequence: CDR1 SGHKS, CDR2 YYEKEE (reference sequence). The CDR3 totals 15 residues. The CDR3 loop reads CASSSPTGGSYEQYF. CDR3 sequence (DNA): TGTGCCAGCAGCTCCCCGACAGGGGGGTCCTACGAGCAGTACTTC.

The rearrangement links TRBV5-1 to TRBJ1-1; 9 bases align to TRBD1. The CDR3 spans 17 residues. V was pared by 3 bases and J by 2 bases, with 11 bases of the junction left unmatched. CDR1 is SGHRS, CDR2 YFSETQ, per germline. CDR3 DNA sequence: TGCGCCAGCAGCTCTTTGGGACAGGGCATGCGAAACACTGAAGCTTTCTTT. Its translation: CASSSLGQGMRNTEAFF.

The chain uses TRBV3-1 (or the pseudogene TRBV3-2) and TRBJ1-1; D gene ambiguous. V shed 6 bases and J shed 0 bases, with 11 bases lying between them. Germline values: CDR1 LGHDT, CDR2 YNNKEL (reference sequence). The CDR3 spans 14 residues. CDR3 in DNA: TGTGCCAGCAGGAAAAGCGATCTGAACACTGAAGCTTTCTTT. It translates to CASRKSDLNTEAFF.

This clone was found a few times. The chain joins TRBV25-1 to TRBJ2-2; D not resolved. V was pared by 5 bases and J by 0 bases, with 10 bases between. The length of the CDR3 is 15 residues. The V gene's germline CDR1 is MGHDK and CDR2 SYGVNS. The CDR3 here is CASSTTGANTGELFF. In nucleotides, the CDR3 is TGTGCCAGCAGTACCACTGGAGCGAACACCGGGGAGCTGTTTTTT.

The chain uses TRBV5-1 and TRBJ2-7; 8 positions agree with TRBD1. Germline CDR1 reads SGHRS; CDR2 reads YFSETQ. J gave up 5 bases and V 4 bases, and 8 bases lay outside the gene matches. The CDR3 loop spans 14 amino acids. CDR3 bases: TGCGCCAGCAGCCGCGGACAGGGACCCCACGAGCAGTACTTC. Translated: CASSRGQGPHEQYF.

This chain uses TRBV19 with TRBJ2-7; TRBD2 matches at 9 bases. Trimming at V came to 6 bases and at J to 1 base, leaving 7 bases not matched to a gene. The CDR3 loop spans 15 amino acids. Looked up from germline, CDR1 is LNHDA and CDR2 is SQIVND (reference sequence). The CDR3: CASRNIAGVSYEQYF. The CDR3 bases are TGTGCCAGTAGAAACATAGCGGGAGTTTCCTACGAGCAGTACTTC.

This clone was found once. This chain connects TRBV25-1 to TRBJ1-6; TRBD1 might be the D (5 bases). V was cut by 6 bases and J by 6 bases, with 15 bases left in between. There are 15 residues in the CDR3. Germline V gives CDR1 MGHDK, CDR2 SYGVNS. CDR3 sequence (DNA): TGTGCCAGCAGCCCGGGCAGGGAAGGTAATTCACCCCTCCACTTT. It specifies CASSPGREGNSPLHF.

V gene TRBV29-1 combines with J gene TRBJ2-3; 8 bases match TRBD2. CDR1 SQVTM and CDR2 ANQGSEA come from the germline V gene. The ends lost 4 bases at V and 7 bases at J; junction bases unmatched: 4. The CDR3 loop spans 12 amino acids. CDR3 coding DNA: TGCAGCGTTGGGGCGGGAGGAAATACGCAGTATTTT. This codes for CSVGAGGNTQYF.

The chain links TRBV19 to TRBJ2-1, with 10 bases lining up with TRBD2. Germline CDR1 is LNHDA and CDR2 is SQIVND (reference sequence). This CDR3 contains 20 residues. V was pared by 1 base and J by 6 bases, with 18 bases of the junction left unmatched. The CDR3 sequence is CASSIGAPKRGGSSGNEQFF. Here the CDR3 DNA reads TGTGCCAGTAGTATAGGAGCCCCCAAGCGGGGGGGCTCTTCAGGCAATGAGCAGTTCTTC.

This chain links TRBV16 with TRBJ1-5, with D possibly being TRBD1 (5 bases). Trimming pared 4 bases from V and 4 bases from J, leaving 17 bases between. Per the germline V gene, CDR1 is KGHSY and CDR2 is FQNENV. CDR3 length: 16 amino acids. The CDR3 here is CASSPTLGQGNQPQHF. Written as DNA, the CDR3 is TGTGCCAGCAGCCCGACGCTGGGGCAGGGTAATCAGCCCCAGCATTTT.

This chain connects TRBV5-1 to TRBJ1-4; D is unclear. This CDR3 contains 14 residues. The germline V and J ends were trimmed by 2 bases and 4 bases, with 9 bases remaining between them. Germline CDR1 reads SGHRS; CDR2 reads YFSETQ. The CDR3 loop reads CASSLHGSNEKLFF. Here the CDR3 DNA reads TGCGCCAGCAGCTTACACGGGAGTAATGAAAAACTGTTTTTT.

The gene calls are TRBV7-9 and TRBJ1-5; no firm D call. Trimming removed 4 bases from V and 3 bases from J, with 13 bases in between. The CDR3 is 15 residues long. Germline V CDR1 and CDR2: SEHNR, FQNEAQ (reference sequence). For the CDR3, the DNA is TGTGCCAGCAGCTCCGACTCGGGATTCAATCAGCCCCAGCATTTT. This codes for CASSSDSGFNQPQHF. The full variable domain, in which reference TRBV7-9 and TRBJ1-5 provide the parts outside the CDR3, is DTGVSQNPRHKITKRGQNVTFRCDPISEHNRLYWYRQTLGQGPEFLTYFQNEAQLEKSRLLSDRFSAERPKGSFSTLEIQRTEQGDSAMYLCASSSDSGFNQPQHFGDGTRLSIL.

This sequence joins TRBV25-1 and TRBJ1-2; D not resolved. Germline V gene lookup returns CDR1 MGHDK and CDR2 SYGVNS. The CDR3 sequence is 14 residues long. Trimming removed 4 bases at V and 4 bases at J, with 13 bases between. CDR3 sequence: CASSVSLFSYGYTF. The CDR3 DNA reads TGTGCCAGCAGTGTTTCGTTGTTCTCCTATGGCTACACCTTC.

V is TRBV19 and J is TRBJ2-3; D possibly corresponds to TRBD2 (6 bases). This CDR3 has 14 residues. The germline CDR1 and CDR2 sequences are LNHDA and SQIVND (reference sequence). V lost 5 bases, J lost 3 bases, and 12 bases lay in between. DNA of the CDR3: TGTGCCAGTAGTCACGGCGGGAAAACAGATACGCAGTATTTT. Amino acid sequence: CASSHGGKTDTQYF.

This clone came up many times. The rearrangement links TRBV2 to TRBJ2-7; the D gene is possibly TRBD2 (6 bases). There are 13 residues in the CDR3. Trimming cost V 1 base and J 8 bases, with 12 bases left between them. Germline CDR1 is SNHLY and CDR2 is FYNNEI. The CDR3 is CASSEGGTVKQYF. CDR3 coding DNA: TGTGCCAGCAGTGAAGGTGGGACTGTAAAGCAGTACTTC. Supplemented by reference TRBV2 and TRBJ2-7, the full variable domain reads EPEVTQTPSHQVTQMGQEVILRCVPISNHLYFYWYRQILGQKVEFLVSFYNNEISEKSEIFDDQFSVERPDGSNFTLKIRSTKLEDSAMYFCASSEGGTVKQYFGPGTRLTVT.